The count of the clone carrying this T cell receptor beta chain is one. The repertoire was sequenced with immunoSEQ multiplex PCR; TCRdb's copy has only in-frame clones and lacks some. Of about 120,000 clones in the sample, around 89% were seen once. The sample comes from a study of control samples from healthy donors and cancer patients. The receptor's source is a man aged 35 to 55 in good health. The sequenced material came from blood.

DNA of the CDR3: TGTGCCTGGAGTCTTAGTGGGGGCGCCGAGCAGTACTTC. This sequence encodes CAWSLSGGAEQYF. The J gene is TRBJ2-7, the V gene TRBV30; tentatively, D is TRBD1 (6 bases). Per germline, CDR1 GTSNPN and CDR2 SVGIG (reference sequence). The length of the CDR3 is 13 residues. Trimming stripped 2 bases from V and 6 bases from J, with 14 bases between. The full variable domain, its missing parts supplied by reference TRBV30 and TRBJ2-7, is SQTIHQWPATLVQPVGSPLSLECTVEGTSNPNLYWYRQAAGRGLQLLFYSVGIGQISSEVPQNLSASRPQDRQFILSSKKLLLSDSGFYLCAWSLSGGAEQYFGPGTRLTVT.